Below, 22 T cell receptor beta chains from the same sample are listed, as sequenced in a study of shared clonotypes between healthy human individuals (dated by TCRdb to about 2020). The protocol used for the library was the immunoSEQ multiplex PCR assay. This immuneACCESS table, as held by TCRdb, lists in-frame sequences with V and J called but not all clones. Of the missing ones, under half trace to an unresolved V gene in checked studies; the others have no known cause. The sample table contains some 2,000,000 clones; only one count was recorded for about 95% of them. 1.1% of the sample goes to the ten largest clones. CD8 naive samples were CD45RO-negative cells positively selected for CCR7, giving a CD45RA+CCR7+ population that excluded TemRA cells. Sequencing was carried out using naive CD8+ T cells sorted from blood. Per the publication, the cell subset or site label means: CD45RA+CCR7+. These receptors were taken from a man between 18 and 35 years old in good health.

CDR3 in amino acids: CASSLESWEQGAGGYTF. The CDR3 region has the DNA TGTGCCAGCAGCTTAGAGTCATGGGAGCAGGGGGCGGGTGGCTACACCTTC. The chain recombines TRBV7-6 with TRBJ1-2; 8 nucleotides align to TRBD1. The V gene end was trimmed by 1 base and the J gene end by 7 bases; junction bases not matched to a gene: 14. The CDR3 has 17 residues. Germline loops: CDR1 SGHVS, CDR2 FNYEAQ. Full variable domain (missing parts from reference TRBV7-6 and TRBJ1-2): GAGVSQSPRYKVTKRGQDVALRCDPISGHVSLYWYRQALGQGPEFLTYFNYEAQQDKSGLPNDRFSAERPEGSISTLTIQRTEQRDSAMYRCASSLESWEQGAGGYTFGSGTRLTVV.

For the CDR3, the DNA is TGTGCCAGCAGCACCCTAGGGGGGGAGCAGTACTTC. This translates into CASSTLGGEQYF. V usage is TRBV5-4 and J usage is TRBJ2-7; perhaps D is TRBD1 or TRBD2 (6 bases each). From germline, CDR1 is SGHNT and CDR2 YYREEE (reference sequence). This CDR3 has 12 residues. Trimming pared 4 bases from V and 7 bases from J, leaving 12 bases between.

The CDR3 is CATRLDGTVNQPQHF. The CDR3 coding sequence is TGTGCCACCAGATTAGATGGGACGGTTAATCAGCCCCAGCATTTT. V and J are TRBV6-6 and TRBJ1-5; possibly TRBD1 for D (5 bases). Trimming shortened V by 10 bases and J by 4 bases, and 20 bases separated the two germline ends. This CDR3 spans 15 amino acids. Per germline, CDR1 MNHNY and CDR2 SVGAGI (reference sequence).

Notes on this clone: The same CDR3 can be traced to other DNA sequences in this sample. V usage is TRBV27 and J usage is TRBJ2-7; perhaps TRBD1 as D (6 bases). Trimming took 5 bases from V and 2 from J, leaving 10 bases between them. CDR1 and CDR2 from the germline V gene are MNHEY and SMNVEV (reference sequence). The CDR3 is made up of 13 amino acids. The CDR3 nucleotides are TGTGCCAGCAGTCTCGGACAGACCTACGAGCAGTACTTC. Translating it yields CASSLGQTYEQYF.

A single count supports this clone. The chain is built from TRBV27 and TRBJ1-2; a weak D match, TRBD1 (5 bases). V shed 2 bases and J shed 3 bases, with 13 bases lying between them. Germline V gene sequence: CDR1 MNHEY, CDR2 SMNVEV (reference sequence). This CDR3 has 15 residues. CDR3 sequence: CASSLKQDNYYGYTF. The CDR3 bases are TGTGCCAGCAGTTTAAAGCAGGACAACTACTATGGCTACACCTTC.

This clone came up once. The rearrangement uses TRBV7-8 and TRBJ2-3; tentatively, D is TRBD2 (6 bases). CDR1 SGHVS and CDR2 FQNEAQ come from the germline V gene. The CDR3 loop spans 16 amino acids. Trimming pared 2 bases from V and 0 bases from J, leaving 12 bases between. This CDR3 reads CASSLLSGVSTDTQYF. In DNA, the CDR3 is TGTGCCAGCAGCTTATTGTCGGGGGTGAGCACAGATACGCAGTATTTT.

The chain carries TRBV13 and TRBJ1-3; D gene uncertain. The CDR3 covers 15 residues. CDR1 is PRHDT, CDR2 FYEKMQ, per germline (reference sequence). With 0 bases removed from V and 4 bases from J, the gap between germline ends came to 10 bases. CDR3 protein: CASSLGWGAGNTIYF. As DNA, the CDR3 is TGTGCCAGCAGCTTAGGGTGGGGTGCCGGAAACACCATATATTTT.

A note on this clone: Other nucleotide sequences in the sample specify the same CDR3. The chain links TRBV2 to TRBJ1-5, with unresolved D. From germline, CDR1 is SNHLY and CDR2 FYNNEI. Trimming took off 2 bases at V and 0 bases at J, with 2 bases between the two ends. CDR3 length equals 13 residues. The CDR3, as DNA: TGTGCCAGCAGTGAAAATAGCAATCAGCCCCAGCATTTT. Protein: CASSENSNQPQHF.

The chain joins TRBV7-2 to TRBJ2-7, with TRBD1 matching 7 bases. The CDR3 loop spans 16 amino acids. V shed 5 bases and J 0 bases; nucleotides not matched to a gene: 10. Per germline, CDR1 SGHTA and CDR2 FQGNSA. Here the CDR3 DNA reads TGTGCCAGCAGCCAAGCGCCGGGACAGAGCTCCTACGAGCAGTACTTC. The encoded protein is CASSQAPGQSSYEQYF.

The rearrangement joins TRBV7-9 to TRBJ2-4; D gene unclear. Per the germline V gene, CDR1 is SEHNR and CDR2 is FQNEAQ (reference sequence). The CDR3 has 16 residues. V was pared by 5 bases and J by 0 bases, with 14 bases between. This CDR3 reads CASSHWVLEAKNIQYF. In nucleotides, the CDR3 is TGTGCCAGCAGCCACTGGGTCTTGGAAGCCAAAAACATTCAGTACTTC.

V gene TRBV4-1 combines with J gene TRBJ2-7; no clear D gene. This CDR3 contains 17 residues. CDR1 MGHRA and CDR2 YSYEKL come from the germline V gene. V was shortened by 0 bases and J by 2 bases, with 17 bases between the two germline ends. The CDR3 is CASSQEVLAYLAYEQYF. DNA of the CDR3: TGCGCCAGCAGCCAAGAGGTGTTGGCGTACCTAGCCTACGAGCAGTACTTC.

The J gene is TRBJ2-3, the V gene TRBV4-1; TRBD2 matches at 10 bases. V was pared by 4 bases and J by 0 bases, with 4 bases of the junction left unmatched. Looked up from germline, CDR1 is MGHRA and CDR2 is YSYEKL. The CDR3 is 16 residues long. The CDR3 is CASSLQGLASTDTQYF. CDR3 DNA: TGCGCCAGCAGCCTCCAGGGACTAGCGAGCACAGATACGCAGTATTTT.

The chain uses TRBV4-1 and TRBJ1-2; TRBD1 might be the D (5 bases). Germline values: CDR1 MGHRA, CDR2 YSYEKL. Trimming took off 1 base at V and 4 bases at J, with 13 bases between the two ends. The CDR3 sequence is 15 residues long. CDR3 coding DNA: TGCGCCAGCAGCCAAGTGTCAGGGAGTGGCTATGGCTACACCTTC. Protein sequence: CASSQVSGSGYGYTF.

The genes are TRBV6-6 and TRBJ2-5; D is ambiguous. Germline CDR1 and CDR2: MNHNY and SVGAGI (reference sequence). The CDR3 sequence is 15 residues long. The V end lost 6 bases, the J end lost 5 bases, and 19 bases lay between the germline ends. The CDR3 here is CASRLLLTGTETQYF. The DNA for the CDR3 is TGTGCCAGCAGACTATTACTAACGGGTACGGAGACCCAGTACTTC.

The chain couples TRBV4-1 to TRBJ2-5, with 11 nucleotides matching TRBD2. The J segment lost 2 bases and the V segment lost 1 base, leaving 3 bases of the junction unmatched. The germline gives CDR1 MGHRA, CDR2 YSYEKL. This CDR3 has 16 residues. CDR3 DNA sequence: TGCGCCAGCAGCCAAGGACTAGCGGGGTGGCAAGAGACCCAGTACTTC. Translation: CASSQGLAGWQETQYF.

This chain connects TRBV6-6 to TRBJ2-7, with a possible D match to TRBD1 (6 bases). V lost 2 bases, J lost 5 bases, and 13 bases lay in between. The CDR3 runs to 14 residues. Germline lookup yields CDR1 MNHNY and CDR2 SVGAGI (reference sequence). CDR3 DNA: TGTGCCAGCAGTTACCTAGAACAGGGCCACGAGCAGTACTTC. It is translated as CASSYLEQGHEQYF.

This CDR3 reads CASPRQGQGIVDTQYF. CDR3 coding DNA: TGTGCCAGCCCGAGACAGGGACAGGGGATTGTGGATACGCAGTATTTT. The chain links TRBV9 to TRBJ2-3; 10 nucleotides align to TRBD1. The CDR3 totals 16 residues. After removal of 7 bases from V and 6 bases from J, the junction contained 14 bases not matched to a gene. Germline assignment: CDR1 SGDLS and CDR2 YYNGEE. Combining the CDR3 with reference TRBV9 and TRBJ2-3 gives the whole variable domain DSGVTQTPKHLITATGQRVTLRCSPRSGDLSVYWYQQSLDQGLQFLIQYYNGEERAKGNILERFSAQQFPDLHSELNLSSLELGDSALYFCASPRQGQGIVDTQYFGPGTRLTVL.

V gene TRBV14 combines with J gene TRBJ1-5; no clear D. The CDR3 has 16 residues. V shed 0 bases and J shed 5 bases, with 14 bases lying between them. Germline CDR1 and CDR2: SGHDN and FVKESK. The CDR3 region has the DNA TGTGCCAGCAGCCAAGATAGGGTCCTAGTCGATCAGCCCCAGCATTTT. Its protein product is CASSQDRVLVDQPQHF.

The chain uses TRBV5-4 and TRBJ1-6; D uncertain. This CDR3 contains 12 residues. Germline V gene data show CDR1 as SGHNT and CDR2 as YYREEE (reference sequence). V was trimmed by 0 bases and J by 10 bases, leaving 5 bases between them. Written as DNA, the CDR3 is TGTGCCAGCAGCTTGGCACTCTCACCCCTCCACTTT. It specifies CASSLALSPLHF.

The rearrangement uses TRBV6-4 and TRBJ2-1, with 8 bases fitting TRBD2. CDR1 MRHNA and CDR2 SNTAGT come from the germline V gene. CDR3 size: 15 residues. The V gene end was trimmed by 10 bases and the J gene end by 5 bases; junction bases not matched to a gene: 13. The CDR3 nucleotides are TGTGCCATAACTTTAGCGGGACTCACTAACAATGAGCAGTTCTTC. Its protein is CAITLAGLTNNEQFF.

V and J are TRBV7-9 and TRBJ1-1; 10 bases agree with TRBD1. V lost 4 bases to trimming and J lost 6 bases; unmatched junction nucleotides: 11. This CDR3 region has 16 residues. Looked up from germline, CDR1 is SEHNR and CDR2 is FQNEAQ (reference sequence). CDR3 sequence: CASSSGTTGGASEAFF. The CDR3 bases are TGTGCCAGCAGCTCGGGGACGACAGGGGGCGCGTCTGAAGCTTTCTTT.

Turning to this clone: The same CDR3 is also encoded by other DNA sequences in this sample. This chain joins TRBV27 and TRBJ2-7; 7 bases line up with TRBD2. The germline gives CDR1 MNHEY, CDR2 SMNVEV (reference sequence). V shed 3 bases, J shed 2 bases, and the junction held 1 base outside the gene matches. The CDR3 has 13 amino acids. This chain's CDR3 is CASSLSGAYEQYF. CDR3 DNA: TGTGCCAGCAGTTTGAGCGGGGCCTACGAGCAGTACTTC.